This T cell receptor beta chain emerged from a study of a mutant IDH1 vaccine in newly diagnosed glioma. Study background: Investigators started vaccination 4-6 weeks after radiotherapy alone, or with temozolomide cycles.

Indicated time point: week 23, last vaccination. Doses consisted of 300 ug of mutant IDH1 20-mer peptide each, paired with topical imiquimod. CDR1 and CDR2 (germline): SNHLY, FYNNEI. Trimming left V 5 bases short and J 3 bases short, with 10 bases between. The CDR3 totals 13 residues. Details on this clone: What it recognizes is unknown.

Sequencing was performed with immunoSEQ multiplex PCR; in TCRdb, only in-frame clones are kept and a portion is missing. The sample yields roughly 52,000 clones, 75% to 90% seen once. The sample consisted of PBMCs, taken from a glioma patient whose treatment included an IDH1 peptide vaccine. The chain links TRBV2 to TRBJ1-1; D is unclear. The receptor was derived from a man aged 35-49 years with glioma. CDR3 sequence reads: CASSSGIYTEAFF. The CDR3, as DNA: TGTGCCAGCAGTTCCGGGATTTACACTGAAGCTTTCTTT.